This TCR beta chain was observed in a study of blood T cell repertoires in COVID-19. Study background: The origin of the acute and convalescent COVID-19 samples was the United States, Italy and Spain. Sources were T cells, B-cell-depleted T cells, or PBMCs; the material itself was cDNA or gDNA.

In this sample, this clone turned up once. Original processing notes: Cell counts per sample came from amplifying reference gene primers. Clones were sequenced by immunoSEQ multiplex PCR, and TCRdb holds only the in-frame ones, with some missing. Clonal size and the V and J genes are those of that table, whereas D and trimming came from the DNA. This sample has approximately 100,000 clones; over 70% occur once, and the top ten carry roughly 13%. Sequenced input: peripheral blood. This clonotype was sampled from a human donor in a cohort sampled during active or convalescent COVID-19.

This chain's CDR3 is CASSEGLGAGEQFF. For the CDR3, the DNA is TGTGCCAGCAGTGAAGGATTGGGGGCGGGTGAGCAGTTCTTC. The V call is TRBV2, the J call TRBJ2-1; D might be TRBD1 (6 bases). In germline, CDR1 is SNHLY, CDR2 FYNNEI. This CDR3 spans 14 amino acids. V lost 1 base and J lost 9, with 13 bases in between. The full variable domain, in which reference TRBV2 and TRBJ2-1 provide the parts outside the CDR3, is EPEVTQTPSHQVTQMGQEVILRCVPISNHLYFYWYRQILGQKVEFLVSFYNNEISEKSEIFDDQFSVERPDGSNFTLKIRSTKLEDSAMYFCASSEGLGAGEQFFGPGTRLTVL.